This T cell receptor (beta chain) was captured in a study of blood T cell repertoires in COVID-19. Turning to the study itself: Some COVID-19 samples were acute and others convalescent; all came from the United States, Italy and Spain. Sources were T cells, B-cell-depleted T cells, or PBMCs; the material itself was cDNA or gDNA.

In the original processing: Amplification with reference gene primers provided the estimates of nucleated cell counts. The data were produced by immunoSEQ multiplex PCR, yet TCRdb's version contains in-frame clones alone and is incomplete. D and trimming were read from the DNA, whereas the V and J calls and clone size are those reported in that table. The table shows about 240,000 clones, with roughly 86% occurring only once. The V gene's germline CDR1 is MDHEN and CDR2 SYDVKM. V was clipped by 6 bases and J by 2 bases; unmatched bases: 2. The CDR3 spans 13 residues. Sequencing input: peripheral blood. This sequence joins TRBV28 and TRBJ2-7; 9 bases agree with TRBD1. The receptor was derived from a woman in her 70s with active or convalescent COVID-19. The CDR3 nucleotides are TGTGCCAGCAGGGGGACAGGGACCTACGAGCAGTACTTC. This codes for CASRGTGTYEQYF.